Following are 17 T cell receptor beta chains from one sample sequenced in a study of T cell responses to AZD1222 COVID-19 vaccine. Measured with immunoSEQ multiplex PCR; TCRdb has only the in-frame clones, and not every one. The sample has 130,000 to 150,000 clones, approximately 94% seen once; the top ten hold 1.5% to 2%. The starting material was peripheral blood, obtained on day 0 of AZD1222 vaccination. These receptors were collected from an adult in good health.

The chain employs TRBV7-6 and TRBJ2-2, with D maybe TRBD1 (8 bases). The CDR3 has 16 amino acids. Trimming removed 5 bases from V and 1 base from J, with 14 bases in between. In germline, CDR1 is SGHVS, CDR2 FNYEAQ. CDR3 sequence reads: CASSATGGVNTGELFF. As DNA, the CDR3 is TGTGCCAGCAGCGCTACAGGGGGGGTGAACACCGGGGAGCTGTTTTTT.

The CDR3 here is CAISDRRDRGRNQPQHF. The CDR3, as DNA: TGTGCCATCAGTGACCGCCGGGACAGGGGGAGGAATCAGCCCCAGCATTTT. The chain links TRBV10-3 to TRBJ1-5; TRBD1 agrees at 11 bases. In germline, CDR1 is ENHRY, CDR2 SYGVKD. CDR3 size: 17 residues. With 3 bases clipped from V and 4 bases from J, the junction kept 8 bases outside the gene matches.

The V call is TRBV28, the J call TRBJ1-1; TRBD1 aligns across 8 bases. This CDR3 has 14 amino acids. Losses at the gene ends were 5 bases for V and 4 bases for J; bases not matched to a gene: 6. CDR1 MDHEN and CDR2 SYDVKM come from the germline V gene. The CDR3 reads CASSRTGRGTEAFF. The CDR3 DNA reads TGTGCCAGCAGTCGGACAGGGAGAGGCACTGAAGCTTTCTTT.

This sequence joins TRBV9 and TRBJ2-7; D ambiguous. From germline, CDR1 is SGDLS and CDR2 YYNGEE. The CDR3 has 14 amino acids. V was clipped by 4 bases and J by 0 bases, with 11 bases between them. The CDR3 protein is CASSPAGHSYEQYF. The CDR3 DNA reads TGTGCCAGCAGCCCGGCCGGCCACTCCTACGAGCAGTACTTC.

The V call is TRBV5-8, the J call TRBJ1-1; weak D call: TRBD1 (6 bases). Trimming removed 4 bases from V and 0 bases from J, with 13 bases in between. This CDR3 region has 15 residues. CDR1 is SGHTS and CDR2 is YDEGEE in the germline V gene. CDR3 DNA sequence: TGTGCCAGCAGCACTAGACAGGCTCTGAACACTGAAGCTTTCTTT. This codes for CASSTRQALNTEAFF.

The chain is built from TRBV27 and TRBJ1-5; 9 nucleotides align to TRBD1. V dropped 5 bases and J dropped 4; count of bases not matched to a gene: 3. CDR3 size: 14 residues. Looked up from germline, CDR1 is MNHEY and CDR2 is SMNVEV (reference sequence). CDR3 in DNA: TGTGCCAGCAGTCGACAGGGGGATAATCAGCCCCAGCATTTT. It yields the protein CASSRQGDNQPQHF.

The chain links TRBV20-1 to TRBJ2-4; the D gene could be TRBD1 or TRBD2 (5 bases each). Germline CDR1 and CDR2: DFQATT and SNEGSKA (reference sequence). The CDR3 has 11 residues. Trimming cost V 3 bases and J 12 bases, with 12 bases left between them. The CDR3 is CSARRDGGQYF. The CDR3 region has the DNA TGCAGTGCTAGGAGGGACGGTGGTCAGTACTTC.

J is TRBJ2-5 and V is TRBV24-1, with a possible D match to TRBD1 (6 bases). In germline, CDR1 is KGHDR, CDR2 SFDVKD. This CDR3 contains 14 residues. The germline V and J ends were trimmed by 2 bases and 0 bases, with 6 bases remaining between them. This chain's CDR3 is CATSDWTDQETQYF. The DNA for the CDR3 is TGTGCCACCAGTGATTGGACAGACCAAGAGACCCAGTACTTC.

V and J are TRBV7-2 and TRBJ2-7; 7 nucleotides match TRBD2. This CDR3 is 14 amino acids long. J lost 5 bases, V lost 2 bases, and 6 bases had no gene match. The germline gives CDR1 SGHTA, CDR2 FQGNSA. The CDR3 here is CASSLSGGNHEQYF. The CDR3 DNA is TGTGCCAGCAGCTTATCGGGGGGTAACCACGAGCAGTACTTC.

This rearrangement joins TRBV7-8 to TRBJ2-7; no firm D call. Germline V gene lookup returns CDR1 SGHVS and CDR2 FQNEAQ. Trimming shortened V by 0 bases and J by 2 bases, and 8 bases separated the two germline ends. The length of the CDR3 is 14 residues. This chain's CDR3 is CASSLAVETYEQYF. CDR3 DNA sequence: TGTGCCAGCAGCTTAGCGGTAGAGACCTACGAGCAGTACTTC.

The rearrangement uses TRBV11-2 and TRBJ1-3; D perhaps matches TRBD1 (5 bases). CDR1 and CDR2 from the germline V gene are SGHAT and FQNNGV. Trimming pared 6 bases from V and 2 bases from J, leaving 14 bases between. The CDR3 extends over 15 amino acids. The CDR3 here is CASSLQDSAGNTIYF. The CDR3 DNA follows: TGTGCCAGCAGTCTACAGGATTCGGCTGGAAACACCATATATTTT.

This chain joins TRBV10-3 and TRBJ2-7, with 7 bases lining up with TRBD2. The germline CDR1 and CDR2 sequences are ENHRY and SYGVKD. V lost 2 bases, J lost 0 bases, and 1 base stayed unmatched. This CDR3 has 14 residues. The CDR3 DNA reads TGTGCCATCAGTGAGCCGGGAGGCTCCTACGAGCAGTACTTC. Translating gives CAISEPGGSYEQYF.

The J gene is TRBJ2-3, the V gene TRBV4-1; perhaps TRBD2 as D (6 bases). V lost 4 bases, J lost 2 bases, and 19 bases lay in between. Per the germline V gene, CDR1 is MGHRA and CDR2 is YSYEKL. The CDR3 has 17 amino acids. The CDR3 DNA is TGCGCCAGCAGCCGCTCCGAATGGGGCGGGAACACAGATACGCAGTATTTT. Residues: CASSRSEWGGNTDTQYF.

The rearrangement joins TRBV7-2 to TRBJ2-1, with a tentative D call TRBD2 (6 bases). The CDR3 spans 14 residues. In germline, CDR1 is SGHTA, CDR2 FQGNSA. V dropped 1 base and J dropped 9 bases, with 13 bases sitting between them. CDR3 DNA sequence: TGTGCCAGCAGCTTAGTTGTAGGCGGGGCTGAGCAGTTCTTC. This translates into CASSLVVGGAEQFF.

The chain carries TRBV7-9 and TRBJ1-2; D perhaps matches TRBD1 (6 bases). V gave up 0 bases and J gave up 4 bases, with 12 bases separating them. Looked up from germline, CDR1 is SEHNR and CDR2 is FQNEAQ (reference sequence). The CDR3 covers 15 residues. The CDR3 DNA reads TGTGCCAGCAGCTTAGCATCGGGCAGGGGCTATGGCTACACCTTC. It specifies CASSLASGRGYGYTF.

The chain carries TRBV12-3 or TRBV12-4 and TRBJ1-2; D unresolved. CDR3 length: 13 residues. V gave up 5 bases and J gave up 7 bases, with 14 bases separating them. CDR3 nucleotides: TGTGCCAGCAGTCCGGGTTTTCATGGTGGCTACACCTTC. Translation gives CASSPGFHGGYTF.

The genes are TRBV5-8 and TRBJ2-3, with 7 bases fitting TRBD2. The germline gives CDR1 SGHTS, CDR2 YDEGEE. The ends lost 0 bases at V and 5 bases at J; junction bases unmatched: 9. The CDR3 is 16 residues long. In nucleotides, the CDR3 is TGTGCCAGCAGCTTGGCCTTACGCGGGAGAAGAGATACGCAGTATTTT. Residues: CASSLALRGRRDTQYF.